Presented here are 20 T cell receptor beta chains from one specimen sequenced in a study of CD8+ T cells in alopecia areata. As to treatment: oral pan-JAK inhibitor, 5-10 mg twice daily. cDNA prepared by RNA extraction and subsequent reverse transcription served as the template for sequencing. TCRdb keeps only in-frame clones here, not all; method: immunoSEQ multiplex PCR. The data contain fewer than 110,000 clones, 55% to 75% of them seen just once; the ten biggest clones take up over 15%. The input for sequencing was CD8+ T cells sorted from blood, taken at approximately week 61, from a patient treated with tofacitinib. These receptor sequences come from a human donor with alopecia areata.

The V and J genes are TRBV6-4 and TRBJ2-2; 10 nucleotides align to TRBD2. J was trimmed by 6 bases and V by 6 bases; bases with no gene match: 7. The V gene's germline CDR1 is MRHNA and CDR2 SNTAGT. CDR3 length equals 15 residues. CDR3 DNA: TGTGCCAGCAGGACGAGCGGGGGGGCTCCCGGGGAGCTGTTTTTT. Its translation: CASRTSGGAPGELFF.

This chain links TRBV30 with TRBJ1-2; tentative D call: TRBD1 (5 bases). Trimming stripped 3 bases from V and 6 bases from J, with 17 bases between. CDR1 is GTSNPN and CDR2 is SVGIG in the germline V gene (reference sequence). CDR3 size: 14 residues. The CDR3 here is CAWSIGDGSNGYTF. The CDR3 region has the DNA TGTGCCTGGAGCATAGGGGACGGCTCTAATGGCTACACCTTC.

This clone was recorded once. This rearrangement joins TRBV30 to TRBJ1-2, with unresolved D. V dropped 6 bases and J dropped 3 bases, with 8 bases sitting between them. Germline CDR1 reads GTSNPN; CDR2 reads SVGIG (reference sequence). The CDR3 is made up of 11 amino acids. The CDR3 nucleotides are TGTGCCTGCAACGGCGACTATGGCTACACCTTC. It encodes CACNGDYGYTF.

This sequence joins TRBV19 and TRBJ1-5; D not certain. The CDR3 is 15 residues long. Germline V CDR1 and CDR2: LNHDA, SQIVND (reference sequence). V lost 0 bases, J lost 7 bases, and 13 bases lay in between. The CDR3 region has the DNA TGTGCCAGTAGTATAGATTGGTGGATTTTGCAGCCCCAGCATTTT. Translated: CASSIDWWILQPQHF.

The chain recombines TRBV5-6 with TRBJ2-1; the D is unclear. Germline V gives CDR1 SGHDT, CDR2 YYEEEE. CDR3 length equals 12 residues. V dropped 4 bases and J dropped 3 bases, with 5 bases sitting between them. The CDR3 loop is CASSNNYNEQFF. The CDR3 DNA follows: TGTGCCAGCAGCAACAACTACAATGAGCAGTTCTTC.

The gene calls are TRBV27 and TRBJ2-1; D is perhaps TRBD2 (5 bases). The CDR3 spans 15 residues. In germline, CDR1 is MNHEY, CDR2 SMNVEV (reference sequence). Trimming removed 6 bases at V and 0 bases at J, with 12 bases between. CDR3 protein: CASSASGSSYNEQFF. As DNA, the CDR3 is TGTGCCAGCAGCGCCTCGGGGAGCTCCTACAATGAGCAGTTCTTC.

Note on this clone: One end of the junction fails to match germline, which may point to a read error. CDR3 sequence (DNA): TGTGCCAGCAGCTCCACTACCTCCCACGAGCAGTACTTC. Amino acids: CASSSTTSHEQYF. This chain links TRBV13 with TRBJ2-7; no clear D. This CDR3 contains 13 residues. The germline V gene encodes CDR1 PRHDT and CDR2 FYEKMQ (reference sequence).

V gene TRBV15 combines with J gene TRBJ1-2, with D perhaps matching TRBD1 (5 bases). CDR1 LNHNV and CDR2 YYDKDF come from the germline V gene (reference sequence). V dropped 1 base and J dropped 3 bases, with 12 bases sitting between them. The CDR3 length is 15 residues. The CDR3 spells CATSRAGGHDYGYTF. CDR3 in DNA: TGTGCCACCAGCAGAGCTGGAGGACACGACTATGGCTACACCTTC.

The V gene is TRBV5-4, the J gene TRBJ2-7; possible D gene TRBD1, 5 bases. In germline, CDR1 is SGHNT, CDR2 YYREEE (reference sequence). V lost 3 bases, J lost 6 bases, and 13 bases lay in between. This CDR3 is 13 amino acids long. CDR3 in DNA: TGTGCCAGCAGCTATGGGGCCGCAGGCGAGCAGTACTTC. The encoded protein is CASSYGAAGEQYF.

V and J are TRBV4-1 and TRBJ1-1; TRBD1 aligns across 7 bases. The trim removed 0 bases at V and 7 bases at J, leaving 5 bases unmatched. This CDR3 is 14 amino acids long. CDR1 MGHRA and CDR2 YSYEKL come from the germline V gene. CDR3 in amino acids: CASSQDRGALEAFF. Here the CDR3 DNA reads TGCGCCAGCAGCCAAGACAGGGGGGCACTTGAAGCTTTCTTT.

The chain uses TRBV11-2 and TRBJ2-4, with a tentative D call TRBD1 (5 bases). The ends were cut back, 4 bases at V and 7 bases at J, with 14 bases in the middle. CDR3 size: 14 residues. Per the germline V gene, CDR1 is SGHAT and CDR2 is FQNNGV. CDR3 in amino acids: CASSSVRGRNIQYF. As DNA, the CDR3 is TGTGCCAGCAGCTCAGTTAGGGGCAGGAACATTCAGTACTTC.

The chain joins TRBV6-5 to TRBJ1-2; perhaps TRBD1 as D (5 bases). CDR1 and CDR2 (germline): MNHEY, SVGAGI. The CDR3 consists of 15 residues. V gave up 2 bases and J gave up 4 bases, with 14 bases separating them. The CDR3 region has the DNA TGTGCCAGCAGTTACGTTACAGGACGGTTCTATGGCTACACCTTC. Translating it yields CASSYVTGRFYGYTF.

This clone was seen a handful of times. The chain uses TRBV11-2 and TRBJ2-7; D remains ambiguous. CDR3 length equals 14 residues. Germline CDR1 reads SGHAT; CDR2 reads FQNNGV. With 0 bases removed from V and 3 bases from J, the gap between germline ends came to 9 bases. The CDR3, as DNA: TGTGCCAGCAGCTTAGATTGGACGATCTACGAGCAGTACTTC. Translating it yields CASSLDWTIYEQYF.

The chain links TRBV5-6 to TRBJ2-7; TRBD1 or TRBD2 may be the D gene (5 bases each). The CDR3 runs to 15 residues. V dropped 5 bases and J dropped 3 bases, with 18 bases sitting between them. Germline V gene data show CDR1 as SGHDT and CDR2 as YYEEEE. CDR3 residues: CASRLGDGHSYEQYF. The CDR3 DNA follows: TGTGCCAGCAGGCTAGGGGACGGACACAGCTACGAGCAGTACTTC.

J is TRBJ2-4 and V is TRBV5-6; unclear D gene. Germline V gene lookup returns CDR1 SGHDT and CDR2 YYEEEE. The CDR3 is 13 amino acids. Trimming shortened V by 1 base and J by 4 bases, and 6 bases separated the two germline ends. In nucleotides, the CDR3 is TGTGCCAGCAGCTTGAGTCGGAAAAACATTCAGTACTTC. This sequence encodes CASSLSRKNIQYF.

This clone appeared a few times. The chain uses TRBV11-1 and TRBJ2-3; D is undetermined. With 4 bases removed from V and 2 bases from J, the gap between germline ends came to 13 bases. This CDR3 contains 15 residues. CDR1 and CDR2 from the germline V gene are SGHAT and FQDESV (reference sequence). The CDR3 nucleotides read TGTGCCAGCAGCTCCGACTGGGCCTCCACAGATACGCAGTATTTT. Its translation is CASSSDWASTDTQYF.

V gene TRBV6-5 combines with J gene TRBJ2-7, with 7 bases matching TRBD1. CDR3 size: 15 residues. The junction had 10 bases not matched to a gene; V was cut back by 6 bases and J by 2 bases. Germline V lookup: CDR1 MNHEY, CDR2 SVGAGI. The CDR3 DNA reads TGTGCCAGCAGCCTCGGACAGGCTCATCCCTACGAGCAGTACTTC. Residues: CASSLGQAHPYEQYF.

This clone was counted only a few times. The chain has TRBV7-9 and TRBJ2-1; D may be TRBD2 (6 bases). Deletions cut 3 bases from V and 3 bases from J, with 9 bases between. The germline V gene has CDR1 SEHNR and CDR2 FQNEAQ (reference sequence). The CDR3 is made up of 14 amino acids. The CDR3 region is CASSFAGYYNEQFF. The DNA of the CDR3 is TGTGCCAGCAGCTTTGCGGGGTACTACAATGAGCAGTTCTTC.

This clone was picked up a small number of times. The V gene is TRBV29-1, the J gene TRBJ2-3, with no clear D. Germline CDR1 and CDR2: SQVTM and ANQGSEA. The CDR3 runs 15 residues. Trimming stripped 6 bases from V and 1 base from J, with 17 bases between. CDR3 DNA sequence: TGCAGCGTCGACCCGGCCCGCTTGGGCACAGATACGCAGTATTTT. It is translated as CSVDPARLGTDTQYF.

The chain has TRBV7-9 and TRBJ1-5; TRBD1 might be the D (6 bases). The V end was cut by 2 bases, the J end by 5 bases, with 7 bases between. Germline V gene data show CDR1 as SEHNR and CDR2 as FQNEAQ (reference sequence). The CDR3 has 13 residues. The CDR3 DNA follows: TGTGCCAGCAGCTTACAGGGGTATCAGCCCCAGCATTTT. It is translated as CASSLQGYQPQHF.